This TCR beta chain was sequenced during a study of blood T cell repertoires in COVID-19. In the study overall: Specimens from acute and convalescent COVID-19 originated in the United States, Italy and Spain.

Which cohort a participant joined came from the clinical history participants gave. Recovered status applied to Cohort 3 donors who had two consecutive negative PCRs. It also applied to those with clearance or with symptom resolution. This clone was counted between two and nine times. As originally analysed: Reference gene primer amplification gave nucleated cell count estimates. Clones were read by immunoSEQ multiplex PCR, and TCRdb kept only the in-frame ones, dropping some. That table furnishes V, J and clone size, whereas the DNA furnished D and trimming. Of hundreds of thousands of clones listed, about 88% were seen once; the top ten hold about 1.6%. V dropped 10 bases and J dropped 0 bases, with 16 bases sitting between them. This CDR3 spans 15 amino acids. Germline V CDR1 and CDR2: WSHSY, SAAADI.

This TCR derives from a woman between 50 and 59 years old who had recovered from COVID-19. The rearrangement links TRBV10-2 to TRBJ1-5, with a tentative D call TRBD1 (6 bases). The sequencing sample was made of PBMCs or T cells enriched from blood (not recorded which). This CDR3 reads CATSPGQSSNQPQHF. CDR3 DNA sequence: TGCGCCACTTCGCCGGGACAAAGTAGCAATCAGCCCCAGCATTTT.